The 30 T cell receptor beta chains presented below share a single source sample, sequenced in a study of T cell repertoires in cytomegalovirus infection. These receptors' antigens are unknown. Each CDR3 protein is one row after TCRdb ran MiXCR on the reads. The data contain approximately 120,000 distinct CDR3 sequences, 32% of them singletons. This sample comprised CD8+ T cells from cultured PBMCs, obtained from culture after CMV antigen stimulation. The origin of the receptors is a human donor in good health (CMV status not recorded). Some clones in this sample may be carry-over from other donors' samples.

The J gene is TRBJ2-1, the V gene TRBV6-6, with 7 bases identical to TRBD2. There are 12 residues in the CDR3. The V segment lost 8 bases and the J segment 4 bases; nucleotides outside the gene matches: 2. The V gene's germline CDR1 is MNHNY and CDR2 SVGAGI (reference sequence). The CDR3: CASWGGYNEQFF. The CDR3 region has the DNA TGTGCCAGCTGGGGGGGGTACAATGAGCAGTTCTTC.

This clonotype was seen many times. The genes are TRBV7-2 and TRBJ1-6, with D possibly TRBD1 on 6 matching bases. V was shortened by 5 bases and J by 9 bases, with 17 bases between the two germline ends. Germline-derived CDR1 and CDR2 are SGHTA and FQGNSA. The CDR3 is 15 residues long. CDR3 in amino acids: CASSPRPGAGSPLHF. The CDR3 nucleotides read TGTGCCAGCAGCCCCCGCCCGGGGGCGGGTTCACCCCTCCACTTT.

J is TRBJ2-1 and V is TRBV27; D unclear. The ends were cut back, 5 bases at V and 7 bases at J, with 12 bases in the middle. The CDR3 is 13 residues long. Germline V CDR1 and CDR2: MNHEY, SMNVEV (reference sequence). The CDR3 reads CASSPPQPNEQFF. Written as DNA, the CDR3 is TGTGCCAGCAGTCCACCTCAACCGAATGAGCAGTTCTTC.

This clonotype was counted ten times or more. This chain uses TRBV7-8 with TRBJ2-1; no clear D gene. Per germline, CDR1 SGHVS and CDR2 FQNEAQ. The CDR3 has 14 residues. V was shortened by 0 bases and J by 7 bases, with 10 bases between the two germline ends. The CDR3 region is CASSLAPPPNEQFF. The CDR3 DNA sequence: TGTGCCAGCAGCTTAGCCCCTCCACCGAATGAGCAGTTCTTC.

This clonotype was found a few times. The CDR3 reads CASRPRTNSNQPQHF. The DNA of the CDR3 is TGTGCCAGCAGACCGAGGACGAATAGCAATCAGCCCCAGCATTTT. The chain has TRBV4-2 and TRBJ1-5; D is ambiguous. CDR1 and CDR2 from the germline V gene are LGHNA and YNFKEQ. Between the trimmed V and J ends, which lost 6 bases and 0 bases, there was a span of 12 bases. The CDR3 spans 15 residues.

This clonotype was seen a few times. The chain uses TRBV12-3 or TRBV12-4 and TRBJ1-1; D is unclear. CDR3 size: 13 residues. V lost 3 bases, J lost 4 bases, and 9 bases lay in between. The CDR3 sequence is CASSFLWGTEAFF. CDR3 bases: TGTGCCAGCAGTTTCCTCTGGGGCACTGAAGCTTTCTTT.

The genes are TRBV4-3 and TRBJ1-5, with D possibly being TRBD1 (5 bases). V lost 2 bases and J 7 bases, leaving 18 bases between the germline ends. The germline V gene encodes CDR1 LGHNA and CDR2 YSLEER. The CDR3 totals 16 residues. CDR3 DNA: TGCGCCAGCAGCCAATCGGGGCAGGATGGGAACCAGCCCCAGCATTTT. It yields the protein CASSQSGQDGNQPQHF.

This clonotype has a handful of counts. V gene TRBV25-1 combines with J gene TRBJ1-1; TRBD1 matches at 7 bases. CDR3 length: 16 amino acids. V gave up 4 bases and J gave up 0 bases; unmatched junction bases: 8. The germline gives CDR1 MGHDK, CDR2 SYGVNS. The CDR3 DNA sequence: TGTGCCAGCAGTGCAAAGGGGGCGAGGCTGAACACTGAAGCTTTCTTT. Encoded protein: CASSAKGARLNTEAFF.

This clonotype was seen more than once but under ten times. The chain couples TRBV11-2 to TRBJ2-1, with D unresolved. This CDR3 comprises 15 residues. The germline V and J ends were trimmed by 2 bases and 5 bases, with 13 bases remaining between them. Germline CDR1 reads SGHAT; CDR2 reads FQNNGV. CDR3 bases: TGTGCCAGCAGCTTAAGGTATAGCACCGACAATGAGCAGTTCTTC. This encodes CASSLRYSTDNEQFF.

This chain uses TRBV29-1 with TRBJ2-1, with a weak D call TRBD2 (6 bases). Deletions cut 6 bases from V and 10 bases from J, with 16 bases between. The CDR3 is 12 residues long. Germline CDR1 is SQVTM and CDR2 is ANQGSEA. The CDR3 DNA reads as TGCAGCGTCACTAGCACGGGCGTCGAGCAGTTCTTC. Translation: CSVTSTGVEQFF.

The rearrangement joins TRBV5-8 to TRBJ1-2, with D hard to call. V lost 0 bases and J lost 7, with 7 bases in between. The CDR3 has 12 amino acids. Per the germline V gene, CDR1 is SGHTS and CDR2 is YDEGEE. The CDR3 DNA is TGTGCCAGCAGCTTGGGGGGAGTTGGCTACACCTTC. It yields the protein CASSLGGVGYTF.

This clonotype was picked up a small number of times. The rearrangement links TRBV5-1 to TRBJ1-1; D is uncertain. The V gene's germline CDR1 is SGHRS and CDR2 YFSETQ. Deletions cut 1 base from V and 3 bases from J, with 16 bases between. This CDR3 comprises 16 residues. The CDR3 spells CASSLTYPGPDTEAFF. DNA for the CDR3: TGCGCCAGCAGCTTGACATACCCCGGGCCGGACACTGAAGCTTTCTTT.

This clonotype has a single count. CDR3 region: CASLSGRGYYGYTF. The CDR3 coding sequence is TGTGCCAGCCTGTCAGGGCGAGGGTACTATGGCTACACCTTC. V gene TRBV28 combines with J gene TRBJ1-2; D might be TRBD1 (5 bases). V lost 8 bases and J lost 3, with 16 bases in between. Germline CDR1 is MDHEN and CDR2 is SYDVKM. This CDR3 is 14 amino acids long.

This sequence joins TRBV19 and TRBJ2-2; 8 bases fit TRBD1. Trimming removed 5 bases from V and 4 bases from J; junction bases left unmatched: 3. The length of the CDR3 is 14 residues. Germline assignment: CDR1 LNHDA and CDR2 SQIVND (reference sequence). The CDR3 region has the DNA TGTGCCAGTAGTCGACAGGGGTTCACCGGGGAGCTGTTTTTT. This gives the protein CASSRQGFTGELFF.

A word on this clonotype: A read error may account for a junction end that differs from germline. The rearrangement uses TRBV4-1 and TRBJ1-6, with D uncertain. CDR3 length equals 15 residues. The germline CDR1 and CDR2 sequences are MGHRA and YSYEKL. The CDR3 sequence is CASSPFDVSNSPLHF. The CDR3 region has the DNA TGTGCCAGCAGCCCCTTCGACGTCTCTAATTCACCCCTCCACTTT.

The chain couples TRBV12-3 or TRBV12-4 to TRBJ2-7; no clear D gene. V lost 6 bases, J lost 3 bases, and 9 bases lay in between. This CDR3 has 12 residues. CDR3 DNA sequence: TGTGCCAGCAGGGTGGGCCTCTACGAGCAGTACTTC. This codes for CASRVGLYEQYF.

The chain combines TRBV7-8 with TRBJ2-1, with TRBD2 matching 9 bases. Unmatched junction bases numbered 5, after V lost 5 bases and J lost 3 bases. This CDR3 is built from 15 residues. Germline loops: CDR1 SGHVS, CDR2 FQNEAQ. The DNA for the CDR3 is TGTGCCAGCAGCACCGCTAGCGGGGTCTACAATGAGCAGTTCTTC. Its protein product is CASSTASGVYNEQFF. Full variable domain (remainder filled in from reference TRBV7-8 and TRBJ2-1): GAGVSQSPRYKVAKRGQDVALRCDPISGHVSLFWYQQALGQGPEFLTYFQNEAQLDKSGLPSDRFFAERPEGSVSTLKIQRTQQEDSAVYLCASSTASGVYNEQFFGPGTRLTVL.

The rearrangement links TRBV10-2 to TRBJ1-1; maybe TRBD1 (5 bases). The V gene lost 8 bases and the J gene lost 6 bases, with 7 bases spanning the gap. CDR1 is WSHSY and CDR2 is SAAADI in the germline V gene. There are 10 residues in the CDR3. As DNA, the CDR3 is TGCGCCAGCGGGGGACCTGAAGCTTTCTTT. Its protein is CASGGPEAFF.

This chain uses TRBV27 with TRBJ1-4, with a tentative D call TRBD1 (6 bases). V was pared by 6 bases and J by 7 bases, with 12 bases between. Per the germline V gene, CDR1 is MNHEY and CDR2 is SMNVEV (reference sequence). The CDR3 extends over 13 amino acids. DNA for the CDR3: TGTGCCAGCAGCCCCATAGGGGGTGAAAAACTGTTTTTT. This codes for CASSPIGGEKLFF.

The genes are TRBV4-1 and TRBJ2-1, with D hard to call. Germline V gene sequence: CDR1 MGHRA, CDR2 YSYEKL. Trimming took off 0 bases at V and 4 bases at J, with 19 bases between the two ends. The CDR3 sequence is 18 residues long. The CDR3 protein is CASSQDTPHAAGYNEQFF. DNA for the CDR3: TGCGCCAGCAGCCAAGACACCCCCCATGCGGCAGGATACAATGAGCAGTTCTTC.

V and J are TRBV7-2 and TRBJ2-2; possible D gene TRBD2, 5 bases. Germline V lookup: CDR1 SGHTA, CDR2 FQGNSA. The V gene lost 5 bases and the J gene lost 4 bases, with 20 bases spanning the gap. The CDR3 has 17 amino acids. The CDR3 loop is CASSPTASRGATGELFF. DNA for the CDR3: TGTGCCAGCAGCCCAACTGCTAGTCGGGGAGCCACCGGGGAGCTGTTTTTT.

The V gene is TRBV27, the J gene TRBJ1-2, with 9 bases matching TRBD1. Germline CDR1 and CDR2: MNHEY and SMNVEV (reference sequence). Trimming removed 4 bases from V and 6 bases from J; junction bases left unmatched: 6. The CDR3 is made up of 14 amino acids. The chain's CDR3 is CASSWTQGANGYTF. The CDR3 coding sequence is TGTGCCAGCAGTTGGACACAGGGGGCCAATGGCTACACCTTC.

The V call is TRBV9, the J call TRBJ2-1; 8 bases are a match to TRBD2. V shed 7 bases and J 9 bases; nucleotides not matched to a gene: 9. Germline V gene lookup returns CDR1 SGDLS and CDR2 YYNGEE. The CDR3 runs to 13 residues. The CDR3 region has the DNA TGTGCCAGCGGTCCGGGGGGGCCGGGTGAGCAGTTCTTC. This encodes CASGPGGPGEQFF.

This clonotype was detected a few times. V gene TRBV12-3 or TRBV12-4 combines with J gene TRBJ2-7; 11 bases line up with TRBD1. CDR3 length equals 13 residues. Trimming removed 8 bases from V and 2 bases from J; junction bases left unmatched: 2. The CDR3: CASAGQGAYEQYF. The DNA for the CDR3 is TGTGCCAGCGCGGGACAGGGGGCCTACGAGCAGTACTTC.

This chain connects TRBV4-1 to TRBJ1-4, with 8 nucleotides matching TRBD1. Germline-derived CDR1 and CDR2 are MGHRA and YSYEKL. Trimming cost V 0 bases and J 7 bases; bases outside gene matches: 7. CDR3 size: 16 residues. This CDR3 is CASSQDPGGGREKLFF. CDR3 DNA: TGCGCCAGCAGCCAAGATCCAGGGGGCGGTCGTGAAAAACTGTTTTTT.

This clonotype was counted ten times or more. This chain connects TRBV7-9 to TRBJ2-3, with D uncertain. CDR1 is SEHNR, CDR2 FQNEAQ, per germline (reference sequence). The CDR3 sequence is 14 residues long. V was cut by 1 base and J by 0 bases, with 5 bases left in between. CDR3 sequence: CASSLGTSTDTQYF. CDR3 DNA sequence: TGTGCCAGCAGCTTAGGGACCAGCACAGATACGCAGTATTTT.

The V gene is TRBV7-9, the J gene TRBJ1-2; 8 bases map to TRBD1. This CDR3 has 16 amino acids. The V and J ends lost 6 bases and 6 bases, in that order; junction bases with no gene match: 15. CDR1 and CDR2 from the germline V gene are SEHNR and FQNEAQ (reference sequence). The CDR3 DNA reads as TGTGCCAGCAGTTCATTACGGACAGGGACGATTCATGGCTACACCTTC. This encodes CASSSLRTGTIHGYTF.

This clonotype was observed once. The rearrangement uses TRBV27 and TRBJ2-7, with D possibly TRBD1 on 5 matching bases. CDR1 is MNHEY, CDR2 SMNVEV, per germline (reference sequence). CDR3 length: 13 residues. V was pared by 3 bases and J by 5 bases, with 11 bases between. The CDR3, as DNA: TGTGCCAGCAGTTTTGCAGGGTGGCACGAGCAGTACTTC. Residues: CASSFAGWHEQYF.

This chain connects TRBV2 to TRBJ2-2; D call uncertain. CDR1 and CDR2 (germline): SNHLY, FYNNEI. The CDR3 covers 15 residues. V lost 4 bases and J 1 base, leaving 10 bases between the germline ends. Written as DNA, the CDR3 is TGTGCCAGCAGTGGGGTGTCCCAGAACACCGGGGAGCTGTTTTTT. Translation: CASSGVSQNTGELFF.

The chain employs TRBV4-1 and TRBJ2-1; unclear D gene. The germline CDR1 and CDR2 sequences are MGHRA and YSYEKL. The CDR3 covers 13 residues. V was cut by 5 bases and J by 8 bases, with 13 bases left in between. CDR3 in DNA: TGCGCCAGCAGCTTGGACCTCGCGGATGAGCAGTTCTTC. Protein: CASSLDLADEQFF.